These 5 T cell receptor beta chains were sequenced from one sample in a study of T cells in Graves' hyperthyroidism and ophthalmopathy. From RNA transcripts, TCR beta CDR3 regions were amplified. Carried out on the TCR CDR3, a first-round RT-PCR used the HTBI primer set. Using its own MiXCR run on the multiplex PCR reads, TCRdb lists one record per CDR3 protein. Among 340,000 or so distinct CDR3 sequences listed, roughly 23% were seen once. Sequencing was performed on blood. The receptor set was obtained from a woman aged 45-60 years with Graves' hyperthyroidism.

This clonotype has a handful of counts. The chain is built from TRBV3-1 and TRBJ1-5; D is unresolved. Per the germline V gene, CDR1 is LGHDT and CDR2 is YNNKEL (reference sequence). CDR3 size: 14 residues. V lost 4 bases and J lost 0, with 7 bases in between. CDR3 residues: CASSPDISNQPQHF. Written as DNA, the CDR3 is TGTGCCAGCAGCCCCGACATTAGCAATCAGCCCCAGCATTTT.

This clonotype was observed many times. This sequence joins TRBV6-2 or TRBV6-3 and TRBJ1-6; TRBD1 might be the D (6 bases). V shed 2 bases and J shed 7 bases, with 12 bases lying between them. This CDR3 has 15 amino acids. Germline loops: CDR1 MNHEY, CDR2 SVGEGT. CDR3 region: CASSYVQGRNSPLHF. The CDR3 DNA reads as TGTGCCAGCAGTTACGTACAGGGAAGGAATTCACCCCTCCACTTT.

This clonotype occurred many times. This chain joins TRBV9 and TRBJ2-7; 8 nucleotides align to TRBD1. CDR3 length: 15 residues. Germline trimming cut 6 bases from V and 5 bases from J; bases unmatched to any gene: 13. CDR1 and CDR2 (germline): SGDLS, YYNGEE. The CDR3 reads CASTSGFRGLNEQYF. CDR3 sequence (DNA): TGTGCCAGCACCTCCGGGTTCAGGGGGCTAAACGAGCAGTACTTC.

This clonotype was seen at least ten times. V is TRBV2 and J is TRBJ2-6; no clear D gene. This CDR3 has 14 amino acids. Germline V gene sequence: CDR1 SNHLY, CDR2 FYNNEI. V dropped 6 bases and J dropped 0 bases, with 6 bases sitting between them. This CDR3 reads CASRKISGANVLTF. The CDR3 DNA follows: TGTGCCAGCAGAAAGATCTCTGGGGCCAACGTCCTGACTTTC.

The genes are TRBV20-1 and TRBJ1-4; 8 bases align to TRBD1. The ends lost 2 bases at V and 0 bases at J; junction bases unmatched: 5. CDR3 size: 16 residues. Germline V CDR1 and CDR2: DFQATT, SNEGSKA (reference sequence). The CDR3 is CSARRDRTSTNEKLFF. In DNA, the CDR3 is TGCAGTGCTAGAAGGGACAGGACCTCAACTAATGAAAAACTGTTTTTT.